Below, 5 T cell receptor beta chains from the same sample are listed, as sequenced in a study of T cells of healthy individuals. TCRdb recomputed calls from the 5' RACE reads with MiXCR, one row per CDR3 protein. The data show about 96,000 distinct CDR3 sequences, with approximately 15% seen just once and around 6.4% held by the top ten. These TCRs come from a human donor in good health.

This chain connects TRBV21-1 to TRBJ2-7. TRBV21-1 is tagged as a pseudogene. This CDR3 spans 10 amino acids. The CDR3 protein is CAIPDGEQYF. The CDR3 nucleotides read TGTGCCATCCCAGACGGCGAGCAGTACTTC.

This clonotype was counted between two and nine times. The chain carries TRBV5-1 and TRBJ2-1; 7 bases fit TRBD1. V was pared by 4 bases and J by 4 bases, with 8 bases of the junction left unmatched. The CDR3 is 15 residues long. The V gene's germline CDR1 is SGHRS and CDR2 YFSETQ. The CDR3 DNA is TGCGCCAGCAGCCGGGACAGCGCGACTTACAATGAGCAGTTCTTC. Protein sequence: CASSRDSATYNEQFF.

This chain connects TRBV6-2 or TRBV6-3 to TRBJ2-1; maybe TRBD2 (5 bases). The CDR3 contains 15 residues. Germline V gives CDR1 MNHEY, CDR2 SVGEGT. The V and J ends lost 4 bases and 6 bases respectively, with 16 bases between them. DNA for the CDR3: TGTGCCAGCAGTTGGAGGCTTGAGGGCCGCAATGAGCAGTTCTTC. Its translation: CASSWRLEGRNEQFF.

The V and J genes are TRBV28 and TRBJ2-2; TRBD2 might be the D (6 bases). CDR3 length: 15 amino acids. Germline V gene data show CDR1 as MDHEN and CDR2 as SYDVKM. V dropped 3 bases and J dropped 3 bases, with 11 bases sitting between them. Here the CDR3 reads CASSFVTGDTGELFF. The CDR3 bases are TGTGCCAGCAGTTTTGTTACGGGAGACACCGGGGAGCTGTTTTTT.

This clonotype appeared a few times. For the CDR3, the DNA is TGCGCCAGCAGCCAAGTCGGTGTCACAGATACGCAGTATTTT. Encoded protein: CASSQVGVTDTQYF. This sequence joins TRBV4-3 and TRBJ2-3; D ambiguous. This CDR3 region has 14 residues. Looked up from germline, CDR1 is LGHNA and CDR2 is YSLEER. Deletions cut 1 base from V and 2 bases from J, with 7 bases between.